The source of this T cell receptor (beta chain) is a study of T cell repertoires in ileal Crohn's disease. On the study more broadly: Operated complications were stricturing disease (approximately 61%) and penetrating disease (roughly 39%).

Clones were read by immunoSEQ multiplex PCR, and TCRdb kept only the in-frame ones, dropping some. The table has 3,000 to 3,500 clones, 78% seen once. Lamina propria lymphocytes from surgical specimens were isolated on a density gradient before sorting. Eligibility required adulthood, ileal or ileocolonic Crohn's disease and indicated ileocolonic resection. The CDR3 loop spans 15 amino acids. V gave up 3 bases and J gave up 4 bases, with 15 bases separating them. Germline V lookup: CDR1 SEHNR, CDR2 FQNEAQ (reference sequence). The chain employs TRBV7-9 and TRBJ1-1; a weak D match, TRBD1 (5 bases). This TCR was sampled from an adult with Crohn's disease. The sequenced material came from CD4+ T cells sorted from the ileum. CDR3 sequence (DNA): TGTGCCAGCAGCTTTTTGGGGGGAGGAAGCACTGAAGCTTTCTTT. Translating it yields CASSFLGGGSTEAFF.